The clone carrying this T cell receptor beta chain appeared once. Antigen: not known. The data were taken from a study of T cells after posttransplantation cyclophosphamide. Study-wide results and limits: TRB overlap between skin or GI tissue T cells and blood was limited.

V lost 3 bases, J lost 8 bases, and 13 bases lay in between. This CDR3 is built from 14 residues. The germline CDR1 and CDR2 sequences are MDHEN and SYDVKM. Methotrexate plus calcineurin inhibitor accompanied controls' myeloablative marrow transplants; sampling was 1 year later. Here immunoSEQ multiplex PCR was the method, and the copy in TCRdb shows in-frame clones only, minus some. The sample lists 3,500 to 4,000 clones, over 60% occurring once. The source material was PBMCs, sampled after allogeneic stem cell transplant with calcineurin inhibitor and methotrexate. The genes are TRBV28 and TRBJ2-2; perhaps TRBD2 as D (5 bases). This sequence was found in a female patient in her forties or fifties who received an allogeneic stem cell transplant from an unrelated donor, was CMV-positive, and had acute and chronic GVHD. The T cells may partly be graft donor cells. The CDR3: CASSFMAERGELFF. DNA of the CDR3: TGTGCCAGCAGTTTCATGGCCGAGCGGGGGGAGCTGTTTTTT.